The 8 T cell receptor beta chains below all came from one sample that was sequenced in a study of T-cell reconstitution after alpha-beta-depleted transplantation in children. The TCRbeta library was prepared with unique molecular identifiers. Using its own MiXCR run on the PCR reads, TCRdb lists one record per CDR3 protein. The repertoire consists of around 190,000 distinct CDR3 sequences, with around 7% occurring once and the leading ten covering 5.5%. The sample consisted of PBMCs, taken before TCRalphabeta/CD19-depleted stem cell transplant. Receptor source: a boy aged 2 to 9 with acute lymphoblastic leukemia, due to receive a stem cell transplant.

The gene calls are TRBV4-2 and TRBJ2-7, with D tentatively TRBD2 (6 bases). The V gene lost 4 bases and the J gene lost 0 bases, with 37 bases spanning the gap. Germline lookup yields CDR1 LGHNA and CDR2 YNFKEQ. CDR3 size: 23 residues. The CDR3 bases are TGTGCCAGCAGCCCGGTCCGGCGTGCTCGTGGGGCTGGCGGGATGCCAAGCTCCTACGAGCAGTACTTC. Encoded protein: CASSPVRRARGAGGMPSSYEQYF.

This clonotype came up a few times. J is TRBJ2-1 and V is TRBV5-1; maybe TRBD2 (6 bases). This CDR3 is 12 amino acids long. V lost 7 bases and J 12 bases, leaving 17 bases between the germline ends. Germline CDR1 reads SGHRS; CDR2 reads YFSETQ. Here the CDR3 DNA reads TGCGCCAGCGCCCTTAGCGGAGAGGGGCAGTTCTTC. Translated: CASALSGEGQFF.

This clonotype has more than one count but fewer than ten. V usage is TRBV28 and J usage is TRBJ1-5; D unclear. Per germline, CDR1 MDHEN and CDR2 SYDVKM. With 2 bases removed from V and 3 bases from J, the gap between germline ends came to 8 bases. The CDR3 extends over 14 amino acids. Written as DNA, the CDR3 is TGTGCCAGCAGTTTAATCCAGGCCAATCAGCCCCAGCATTTT. It encodes CASSLIQANQPQHF.

V usage is TRBV28 and J usage is TRBJ2-7; TRBD2 is a possible D gene (6 bases). Germline CDR1 reads MDHEN; CDR2 reads SYDVKM. V shed 5 bases and J shed 6 bases, with 14 bases lying between them. This CDR3 is built from 13 residues. CDR3 coding DNA: TGTGCCAGCAGTCGCCGGGGGATCTCCGAGCAGTACTTC. Amino acids: CASSRRGISEQYF.

This rearrangement joins TRBV20-1 to TRBJ2-1; D gene uncertain. Germline CDR1 reads DFQATT; CDR2 reads SNEGSKA (reference sequence). The CDR3 totals 8 residues. The CDR3 DNA follows: TGCCGAGCTCGGACGGAGTTCTTC. Translated, it gives CRARTEFF.

This clonotype has just a few counts. The rearrangement uses TRBV20-1 and TRBJ2-3; D is undetermined. This CDR3 has 13 amino acids. The V gene lost 1 base and the J gene lost 3 bases, with 8 bases spanning the gap. Germline-derived CDR1 and CDR2 are DFQATT and SNEGSKA (reference sequence). CDR3 bases: TGCAGTGCTAGAGGGATAGAGACAGATACGCAGTATTTT. It specifies CSARGIETDTQYF.

In its sample, this clonotype was seen a few times. This sequence joins TRBV20-1 and TRBJ2-1, with D perhaps matching TRBD2 (7 bases). Germline V gives CDR1 DFQATT, CDR2 SNEGSKA (reference sequence). V lost 0 bases to trimming and J lost 3 bases, with 15 bases between them. The CDR3 loop spans 16 amino acids. CDR3 sequence reads: CSARDRGGGLYNEQFF. The DNA of the CDR3 is TGCAGTGCTAGAGATCGAGGGGGGGGCCTCTACAATGAGCAGTTCTTC.

At least ten counts were recorded for this clonotype. J is TRBJ1-2 and V is TRBV28; the D is unclear. Trimming removed 3 bases at V and 5 bases at J, with 10 bases between. Germline V CDR1 and CDR2: MDHEN, SYDVKM. CDR3 length equals 13 residues. The CDR3 nucleotides read TGTGCCAGCAGTTTGCGGGAGAGATATGGCTACACCTTC. Its protein product is CASSLRERYGYTF.